Sequencing of this T cell receptor beta chain was carried out in a study of cytomegalovirus exposure and HLA in healthy donors. Looking at the study overall: The study's early data release held about 77 million unique TCRs from HLA-typed donors.

Germline lookup yields CDR1 MDHEN and CDR2 SYDVKM. With 6 bases removed from V and 1 base from J, the gap between germline ends came to 18 bases. The CDR3 consists of 16 residues. This PCR relied on a set of 60 Vbeta primers and 13 Jbeta primers. Assay: immunoSEQ multiplex PCR; the TCRdb copy retains only in-frame clones and omits some. The table shows nearly 200,000 clones, with about four fifths occurring only once. The sequencing input was PBMCs. This chain joins TRBV28 and TRBJ1-1, with a tentative D call TRBD1 (6 bases). The clonotype was recovered from a male donor in good health and CMV-seropositive. CDR3 sequence: CASSSSPGHQNTEAFF. CDR3 DNA sequence: TGTGCCAGCAGCTCCTCCCCGGGACACCAGAACACTGAAGCTTTCTTT.